Each of the 3 T cell receptor beta chains below was sequenced from the same sample in a study of beta chain features in type 1 diabetes. Study outcomes and limitations: A moderate, significant TCRB CDR3 shortening appeared in type 1 diabetes across four CD4+ subsets.

The entirety of the isolated RNA underwent reverse transcription, so expressed TCRB transcripts were sequenced. Data came from immunoSEQ multiplex PCR; TCRdb stores just in-frame clones and leaves some out. This table has about 700,000 clones, roughly an eighth appearing once. These receptors are not linked to any known antigen. The sequencing sample was made of naive CD4+ T cells from blood. These receptors were obtained from a man aged 18 to 35 with type 1 diabetes.

The chain carries TRBV19 and TRBJ1-5, with D possibly being TRBD1 (5 bases). Trimming took off 6 bases at V and 5 bases at J, with 14 bases between the two ends. Germline V gene data show CDR1 as LNHDA and CDR2 as SQIVND (reference sequence). This CDR3 contains 14 residues. CDR3: CASSTLAGDQPQHF. The CDR3 nucleotides read TGTGCCAGTAGCACCCTAGCGGGGGATCAGCCCCAGCATTTT.

V usage is TRBV29-1 and J usage is TRBJ1-1; D remains unclear. The CDR3 consists of 11 residues. V was trimmed by 2 bases and J by 6 bases, leaving 7 bases between them. Germline lookup yields CDR1 SQVTM and CDR2 ANQGSEA. The CDR3 is CSVERDPEAFF. The CDR3 region has the DNA TGCAGCGTTGAAAGGGATCCTGAAGCTTTCTTT.

This clone has more than one count but fewer than ten. The chain is built from TRBV7-2 and TRBJ1-1, with 10 bases identical to TRBD1. The CDR3 spans 15 residues. J was trimmed by 4 bases and V by 1 base; bases with no gene match: 3. From germline, CDR1 is SGHTA and CDR2 FQGNSA. The CDR3 spells CASSLDWTGGTEAFF. The CDR3 DNA is TGTGCCAGCAGCTTAGACTGGACAGGGGGCACTGAAGCTTTCTTT.